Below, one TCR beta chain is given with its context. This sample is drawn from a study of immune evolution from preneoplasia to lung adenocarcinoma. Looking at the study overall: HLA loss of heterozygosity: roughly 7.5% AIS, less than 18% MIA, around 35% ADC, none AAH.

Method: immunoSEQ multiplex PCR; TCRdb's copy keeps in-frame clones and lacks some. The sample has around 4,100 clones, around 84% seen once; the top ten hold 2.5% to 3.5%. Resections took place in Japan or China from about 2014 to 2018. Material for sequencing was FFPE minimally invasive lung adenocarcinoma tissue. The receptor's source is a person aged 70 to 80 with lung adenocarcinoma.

The CDR3 reads CASSLNSGNTIYF. The CDR3 DNA follows: TGTGCCAGCAGCTTAAACTCTGGAAACACCATATATTTT. The chain is built from TRBV7-3 and TRBJ1-3; D remains unclear. The CDR3 is 13 residues long. V dropped 1 base and J dropped 0 bases, with 1 base sitting between them. Germline V gene data show CDR1 as SGHTA and CDR2 as FQGTGA.